Presented here are 15 T cell receptor beta chains from one specimen sequenced in a study of OX40 agonist ivuxolimab in advanced cancers. Profiled with immunoSEQ multiplex PCR; TCRdb holds only in-frame clones, not every one. The table records some 76,000 clones, roughly 90% of them present only once. The sequences come from CD4+ or CD8+ T cells sorted from blood, collected in a trial of the OX40 agonist ivuxolimab. The receptors were gathered from an adult with an advanced solid tumor such as melanoma, head and neck, liver or kidney cancer.

The V call is TRBV2, the J call TRBJ1-1; weak D call: TRBD1 (5 bases). The CDR3 consists of 14 residues. In germline, CDR1 is SNHLY, CDR2 FYNNEI. V was pared by 7 bases and J by 4 bases, with 16 bases between. CDR3 sequence reads: CASKPSGWSTEAFF. The DNA of the CDR3 is TGTGCCAGCAAGCCTTCAGGGTGGAGCACTGAAGCTTTCTTT.

The V call is TRBV10-2, the J call TRBJ2-5; 9 positions match TRBD2. In germline, CDR1 is WSHSY, CDR2 SAAADI. This CDR3 is 14 amino acids long. J was trimmed by 5 bases and V by 11 bases; bases with no gene match: 12. DNA of the CDR3: TGCGCCTGCTCTAGCGGGGCCACGGGGGAGACCCAGTACTTC. It yields the protein CACSSGATGETQYF.

The chain has TRBV5-5 and TRBJ1-3; 7 nucleotides match TRBD1. CDR1 is SGHKS and CDR2 is YYEKEE in the germline V gene (reference sequence). Losses at the gene ends were 2 bases for V and 4 bases for J; bases not matched to a gene: 9. The length of the CDR3 is 16 residues. DNA for the CDR3: TGTGCCAGCAGCTTTTACCCGACAGGGTTGGGAAACACCATATATTTT. This codes for CASSFYPTGLGNTIYF.

CDR3 DNA: TGTGCCAGCAGCCCCCTGGACTACAATGAGCAGTTCTTC. Its protein is CASSPLDYNEQFF. V usage is TRBV7-3 and J usage is TRBJ2-1; D is unresolved. V shed 5 bases and J shed 3 bases, with 8 bases lying between them. The CDR3 loop spans 13 amino acids. CDR1 and CDR2 from the germline V gene are SGHTA and FQGTGA. The complete variable domain, with remaining parts taken from reference TRBV7-3 and TRBJ2-1, reads GAGVSQTPSNKVTEKGKYVELRCDPISGHTALYWYRQSLGQGPEFLIYFQGTGAADDSGLPNDRFFAVRPEGSVSTLKIQRTERGDSAVYLCASSPLDYNEQFFGPGTRLTVL.

The chain joins TRBV7-9 to TRBJ2-5; D call uncertain. From germline, CDR1 is SEHNR and CDR2 FQNEAQ (reference sequence). Trimming removed 2 bases from V and 1 base from J, with 5 bases in between. The CDR3 has 13 amino acids. CDR3 sequence (DNA): TGTGCCAGCAGCTTATGGGGCCAAGAGACCCAGTACTTC. It codes for CASSLWGQETQYF.

V and J are TRBV4-1 and TRBJ2-7, with 8 nucleotides matching TRBD2. The CDR3 extends over 16 amino acids. Germline V CDR1 and CDR2: MGHRA, YSYEKL. Trimming removed 1 base from V and 2 bases from J; junction bases left unmatched: 7. CDR3: CASSQVSAGVPYEQYF. The CDR3, as DNA: TGCGCCAGCAGCCAAGTGTCAGCGGGGGTTCCCTACGAGCAGTACTTC.

V and J are TRBV11-2 and TRBJ1-4, with TRBD1 as a possible D gene (5 bases). The CDR3 is made up of 14 amino acids. CDR1 and CDR2 from the germline V gene are SGHAT and FQNNGV. The V end was cut by 3 bases, the J end by 1 base, with 6 bases between. The CDR3 coding sequence is TGTGCCAGCAGCTTTCAGGGAACTAATGAAAAACTGTTTTTT. Translation: CASSFQGTNEKLFF.

The V and J genes are TRBV7-9 and TRBJ2-1; 7 bases agree with TRBD2. This CDR3 has 14 residues. V trimming: 5 bases; J trimming: 9 bases; junction bases outside the gene matches: 10. Germline lookup yields CDR1 SEHNR and CDR2 FQNEAQ (reference sequence). CDR3 DNA: TGTGCCAGCAGCCCCGCCGGGGGGTCCAGTGAGCAGTTCTTC. Encoded protein: CASSPAGGSSEQFF.

The rearrangement links TRBV4-2 to TRBJ2-5; D might be TRBD1 or TRBD2, each matching 5 bases. Germline V lookup: CDR1 LGHNA, CDR2 YNFKEQ. The CDR3 sequence is 17 residues long. The ends were cut back, 0 bases at V and 3 bases at J, with 17 bases in the middle. In DNA, the CDR3 is TGTGCCAGCAGCCAAGACCGGGCCCTAGTGGGGGAAGAGACCCAGTACTTC. The encoded protein is CASSQDRALVGEETQYF.

J is TRBJ1-2 and V is TRBV6-5, with 11 nucleotides matching TRBD1. The V gene's germline CDR1 is MNHEY and CDR2 SVGAGI. The CDR3 runs to 15 residues. The junction had 1 base not matched to a gene; V was cut back by 4 bases and J by 0 bases. CDR3 sequence (DNA): TGTGCCAGCAGTTGGGGACAGGGGGCTAACTATGGCTACACCTTC. Translated: CASSWGQGANYGYTF.

The V and J genes are TRBV5-6 and TRBJ1-4, with 11 bases fitting TRBD1. Unmatched junction bases numbered 7, after V lost 4 bases and J lost 8 bases. Looked up from germline, CDR1 is SGHDT and CDR2 is YYEEEE. The length of the CDR3 is 15 residues. CDR3 protein: CASSPGTGGVEKLFF. In nucleotides, the CDR3 is TGTGCCAGCAGCCCCGGGACAGGGGGGGTCGAAAAACTGTTTTTT.

The rearrangement joins TRBV5-4 to TRBJ2-3, with 7 bases lining up with TRBD1. CDR3 length: 15 residues. Germline assignment: CDR1 SGHNT and CDR2 YYREEE (reference sequence). The V gene end was trimmed by 0 bases and the J gene end by 3 bases; junction bases not matched to a gene: 4. CDR3 DNA sequence: TGTGCCAGCAGCTTGGGACAGGGTGGAACAGATACGCAGTATTTT. This translates into CASSLGQGGTDTQYF.

This clone was seen only once. The V and J genes are TRBV15 and TRBJ1-2; tentative D call: TRBD1 (5 bases). This CDR3 has 13 amino acids. Trimming took 5 bases from V and 6 from J, leaving 13 bases between them. The V gene's germline CDR1 is LNHNV and CDR2 YYDKDF (reference sequence). CDR3 nucleotides: TGTGCCACCAGCCCAATAGAGGGGAATGGCTACACCTTC. It encodes CATSPIEGNGYTF. The whole variable domain, remainder taken from reference TRBV15 and TRBJ1-2, is DAMVIQNPRYQVTQFGKPVTLSCSQTLNHNVMYWYQQKSSQAPKLLFHYYDKDFNNEADTPDNFQSRRPNTSFCFLDIRSPGLGDTAMYLCATSPIEGNGYTFGSGTRLTVV.

This rearrangement joins TRBV5-6 to TRBJ2-2; D tentatively reads TRBD1 or TRBD2 (5 bases each). Between the trimmed V and J ends, which lost 2 bases and 2 bases, there was a span of 7 bases. The CDR3 covers 14 residues. The germline V gene encodes CDR1 SGHDT and CDR2 YYEEEE. CDR3 DNA: TGTGCCAGCAGCTTCGGGGCAAACACCGGGGAGCTGTTTTTT. Translating gives CASSFGANTGELFF.

This sequence joins TRBV27 and TRBJ2-1; possibly TRBD2 for D (6 bases). In germline, CDR1 is MNHEY, CDR2 SMNVEV (reference sequence). This CDR3 is 13 amino acids long. V was cut by 2 bases and J by 7 bases, with 9 bases left in between. The CDR3 loop is CASSLGLANEQFF. CDR3 DNA: TGTGCCAGCAGTTTAGGGCTAGCGAATGAGCAGTTCTTC.